What follows are 25 T cell receptor beta chains derived from one specimen sequenced in a study of response to subunit inactivated influenza vaccine. A single record per CDR3 protein comes from TCRdb applying MiXCR to the RT-PCR reads. Among around 200,000 distinct CDR3 sequences listed, approximately 15% were seen once. Sequenced here: CD8+ T cells sorted from PBMCs, sampled about 5 days after vaccination. The receptors here all came from a man aged 45-65 years who received an inactivated influenza vaccine.

This chain connects TRBV4-2 to TRBJ2-6; D possibly corresponds to TRBD1 (5 bases). The germline CDR1 and CDR2 sequences are LGHNA and YNFKEQ. This CDR3 spans 16 amino acids. The V end was cut by 0 bases, the J end by 1 base, with 7 bases between. This CDR3 reads CASSQDAGSGANVLTF. The CDR3 nucleotides read TGTGCCAGCAGCCAAGATGCAGGGTCTGGGGCCAACGTCCTGACTTTC.

This clonotype has a handful of counts. The chain carries TRBV12-3 or TRBV12-4 and TRBJ1-5; D ambiguous. The V end lost 3 bases, the J end lost 5 bases, and 5 bases lay between the germline ends. CDR3 length: 12 amino acids. CDR3 nucleotides: TGTGCCAGCAGTTTCGGGCATCAGCCCCAGCATTTT. Translation gives CASSFGHQPQHF.

The sample holds a few counts of this clonotype. The chain links TRBV4-2 to TRBJ2-7, with D possibly being TRBD1 or TRBD2 (5 bases each). The germline V and J ends were trimmed by 0 bases and 1 base, with 16 bases remaining between them. CDR1 and CDR2 (germline): LGHNA, YNFKEQ. The CDR3 sequence is 17 residues long. The CDR3 here is CASSQDLEAEGSYEQYF. The CDR3 DNA reads TGTGCCAGCAGCCAAGATCTGGAGGCAGAGGGGTCCTACGAGCAGTACTTC.

The chain carries TRBV6-6 and TRBJ1-2; no definite D call. V shed 2 bases and J shed 2 bases, with 6 bases lying between them. This CDR3 region has 13 residues. The germline V gene encodes CDR1 MNHNY and CDR2 SVGAGI (reference sequence). CDR3 sequence: CASSYEKNYGYTF. In DNA, the CDR3 is TGTGCCAGCAGTTACGAGAAAAACTATGGCTACACCTTC.

This clonotype was counted at least ten times. The J gene is TRBJ2-1, the V gene TRBV2; no reliable D call. Trimming stripped 6 bases from V and 5 bases from J, with 8 bases between. The CDR3 loop spans 12 amino acids. CDR1 and CDR2 (germline): SNHLY, FYNNEI. CDR3 protein: CASSPEDNEQFF. The CDR3 DNA sequence: TGTGCCAGCAGCCCCGAGGACAATGAGCAGTTCTTC. Based on the CDR3 plus reference TRBV2 and TRBJ2-1, the full variable domain is EPEVTQTPSHQVTQMGQEVILRCVPISNHLYFYWYRQILGQKVEFLVSFYNNEISEKSEIFDDQFSVERPDGSNFTLKIRSTKLEDSAMYFCASSPEDNEQFFGPGTRLTVL.

The chain joins TRBV7-2 to TRBJ2-7; D unclear. The V gene lost 1 base and the J gene lost 3 bases, with 13 bases spanning the gap. Germline CDR1 and CDR2: SGHTA and FQGNSA. The CDR3 loop spans 15 amino acids. The CDR3 spells CASSLGITVGYEQYF. The CDR3 DNA sequence: TGTGCCAGCAGCTTAGGTATAACAGTAGGCTACGAGCAGTACTTC.

This clonotype appeared a few times. The chain employs TRBV20-1 and TRBJ2-7; D perhaps matches TRBD2 (5 bases). This CDR3 is built from 15 residues. Trimming removed 1 base from V and 3 bases from J, with 16 bases in between. Germline CDR1 and CDR2: DFQATT and SNEGSKA (reference sequence). In nucleotides, the CDR3 is TGCAGTGCTAGAGCGAACGGGGATGGGTACTACGAGCAGTACTTC. This encodes CSARANGDGYYEQYF.

The chain joins TRBV4-3 to TRBJ1-2; D is perhaps TRBD1 (5 bases). CDR3 length: 16 residues. V was pared by 0 bases and J by 0 bases, with 11 bases between. Germline V gene data show CDR1 as LGHNA and CDR2 as YSLEER. Written as DNA, the CDR3 is TGCGCCAGCAGCCAAGACCTCGCAGGGACTAACTATGGCTACACCTTC. Protein: CASSQDLAGTNYGYTF.

J is TRBJ2-1 and V is TRBV11-3, with TRBD2 as a possible D gene (6 bases). Per germline, CDR1 SGHNT and CDR2 YENEEA. The V and J ends lost 3 bases and 8 bases respectively, with 17 bases between them. The CDR3 has 15 residues. The CDR3 DNA reads as TGTGCCAGCAGCTTCAGCTTCGGGGGATCCGATGAGCAGTTCTTC. It translates to CASSFSFGGSDEQFF.

This clonotype was seen only a few times. The gene calls are TRBV4-1 and TRBJ2-1; TRBD1 is a possible D gene (6 bases). Germline assignment: CDR1 MGHRA and CDR2 YSYEKL. The CDR3 consists of 13 residues. Trimming cost V 5 bases and J 6 bases, with 11 bases left between them. DNA of the CDR3: TGCGCCAGCAGCTTCAACAGGGCCAATGAGCAGTTCTTC. This gives the protein CASSFNRANEQFF.

This clonotype was observed a few times. The chain employs TRBV10-3 and TRBJ2-1, with D perhaps matching TRBD1 or TRBD2 (5 bases each). With 7 bases removed from V and 3 bases from J, the gap between germline ends came to 13 bases. Germline CDR1 is ENHRY and CDR2 is SYGVKD. This CDR3 comprises 14 residues. The CDR3 is CAINRDVNYNEQFF. Written as DNA, the CDR3 is TGTGCCATCAATAGGGACGTAAACTACAATGAGCAGTTCTTC.

This clonotype was seen more than once but under ten times. V usage is TRBV2 and J usage is TRBJ2-7; weak D call: TRBD2 (6 bases). V shed 5 bases and J shed 6 bases, with 14 bases lying between them. Germline CDR1 is SNHLY and CDR2 is FYNNEI. The CDR3 contains 13 residues. The chain's CDR3 is CASSPPLASEQYF. CDR3 nucleotides: TGTGCCAGCAGTCCACCACTAGCTTCCGAGCAGTACTTC.

In this sample, this clonotype turned up a few times. This chain connects TRBV12-3 or TRBV12-4 to TRBJ2-1; 7 nucleotides align to TRBD1. The junction had 16 bases not matched to a gene; V was cut back by 3 bases and J by 8 bases. The CDR3 totals 17 residues. The CDR3 DNA is TGTGCCAGCAGTTTTACGACAGGGAACGAAGCCGGCGATGAGCAGTTCTTC. Protein: CASSFTTGNEAGDEQFF.

This chain connects TRBV28 to TRBJ2-2; D uncertain. Trimming took 4 bases from V and 5 from J, leaving 11 bases between them. The CDR3 is 14 amino acids. Looked up from germline, CDR1 is MDHEN and CDR2 is SYDVKM. CDR3 residues: CASSSPNITGELFF. Written as DNA, the CDR3 is TGTGCCAGCAGTTCCCCTAATATAACCGGGGAGCTGTTTTTT.

The chain is built from TRBV11-3 and TRBJ2-3; D uncertain. Per the germline V gene, CDR1 is SGHNT and CDR2 is YENEEA. CDR3 length equals 13 residues. V was cut by 2 bases and J by 10 bases, with 13 bases left in between. The CDR3 DNA sequence: TGTGCCAGCAGCTTACGGGCTAGTTATGCGCAGTATTTT. This sequence encodes CASSLRASYAQYF. The variable domain in full, with the rest retrieved from reference TRBV11-3 and TRBJ2-3, is EAGVVQSPRYKIIEKKQPVAFWCNPISGHNTLYWYLQNLGQGPELLIRYENEEAVDDSQLPKDRFSAERLKGVDSTLKIQPAELGDSAVYLCASSLRASYAQYFGPGTRLTVL.

This clonotype was counted only a few times. The chain recombines TRBV5-6 with TRBJ2-2; 11 bases line up with TRBD2. The germline CDR1 and CDR2 sequences are SGHDT and YYEEEE. After removal of 2 bases from V and 4 bases from J, the junction contained 10 bases not matched to a gene. There are 18 residues in the CDR3. The CDR3 sequence is CASSFITSGGILTGELFF. CDR3 DNA: TGTGCCAGCAGCTTTATAACTAGCGGGGGAATCCTCACCGGGGAGCTGTTTTTT.

In DNA form, the CDR3 reads TGTGCCAGCCACGACCGCTATCAGCCCCAGCATTTT. Translated, it gives CASHDRYQPQHF. The V call is TRBV2, the J call TRBJ1-5; D is uncertain. Trimming took 8 bases from V and 5 from J, leaving 10 bases between them. CDR3 length: 12 amino acids. Germline CDR1 and CDR2: SNHLY and FYNNEI.

The V call is TRBV29-1, the J call TRBJ2-3; the match to TRBD1 covers 11 bases. CDR1 is SQVTM, CDR2 ANQGSEA, per germline. The CDR3 is 15 amino acids. The V gene end was trimmed by 4 bases and the J gene end by 5 bases; junction bases not matched to a gene: 8. The CDR3 region has the DNA TGCAGCGTTGCTCGGACAGGGGGCGCGAAAGATACGCAGTATTTT. It yields the protein CSVARTGGAKDTQYF.

This clonotype has more than one count but fewer than ten. The V gene is TRBV21-1, the J gene TRBJ2-3; the D call TRBD2 from the table was never checked on the DNA. TRBV21-1 represents a pseudogene. The CDR3 spans 20 residues. CDR3: CASSIRSGLRLAGVLDTQYF. The CDR3 DNA follows: TGTGCCAGCAGCATAAGAAGCGGCCTTAGACTAGCGGGGGTTCTTGATACGCAGTATTTT.

This clonotype was detected ten times or more. The chain is built from TRBV6-1 and TRBJ2-3, with 8 positions matching TRBD2. The CDR3 extends over 14 amino acids. The germline gives CDR1 MNHNS, CDR2 SASEGT. The junction had 8 bases not matched to a gene; V was cut back by 8 bases and J by 4 bases. The CDR3 spells CASPPRGDADTQYF. The CDR3 coding sequence is TGTGCCAGCCCCCCGCGGGGGGATGCAGATACGCAGTATTTT.

The V call is TRBV5-1, the J call TRBJ2-5, with unresolved D. This CDR3 spans 13 amino acids. V lost 0 bases and J 5 bases, leaving 8 bases between the germline ends. CDR1 is SGHRS and CDR2 is YFSETQ in the germline V gene. CDR3 sequence: CASSLEFGETQYF. As DNA, the CDR3 is TGCGCCAGCAGCTTGGAGTTTGGGGAGACCCAGTACTTC.

In this sample, this clonotype turned up a few times. The rearrangement joins TRBV5-1 to TRBJ1-3; D unresolved. The V end was cut by 0 bases, the J end by 1 base, with 14 bases between. Germline V gene data show CDR1 as SGHRS and CDR2 as YFSETQ. The CDR3 has 17 amino acids. The DNA of the CDR3 is TGCGCCAGCAGCTTGGTTGACATGTCACGATCTGGAAACACCATATATTTT. Translation gives CASSLVDMSRSGNTIYF.

This rearrangement joins TRBV14 to TRBJ2-7; the D gene is possibly TRBD2 (5 bases). V gave up 0 bases and J gave up 7 bases, with 7 bases separating them. CDR1 SGHDN and CDR2 FVKESK come from the germline V gene. The CDR3 has 12 residues. CDR3 amino acids: CASSQDWREQYF. CDR3 DNA sequence: TGTGCCAGCAGCCAAGACTGGAGGGAGCAGTACTTC.

The sample holds many counts of this clonotype. The chain has TRBV27 and TRBJ2-5; 9 bases line up with TRBD1. From germline, CDR1 is MNHEY and CDR2 SMNVEV (reference sequence). The CDR3 loop spans 15 amino acids. V shed 5 bases, J shed 5 bases, and the junction held 9 bases outside the gene matches. The CDR3 is CASSMGTGRLETQYF. Written as DNA, the CDR3 is TGTGCCAGCAGTATGGGGACAGGGAGGTTGGAGACCCAGTACTTC.

This clonotype was seen a few times. V gene TRBV7-8 combines with J gene TRBJ1-6, with TRBD1 as a possible D gene (5 bases). The CDR3 consists of 17 residues. The germline V gene has CDR1 SGHVS and CDR2 FQNEAQ. Trimming cost V 0 bases and J 7 bases, with 16 bases left between them. For the CDR3, the DNA is TGTGCCAGCAGCTTAGCTTTGTCCAGGGAGAAAAATTCACCCCTCCACTTT. This encodes CASSLALSREKNSPLHF.